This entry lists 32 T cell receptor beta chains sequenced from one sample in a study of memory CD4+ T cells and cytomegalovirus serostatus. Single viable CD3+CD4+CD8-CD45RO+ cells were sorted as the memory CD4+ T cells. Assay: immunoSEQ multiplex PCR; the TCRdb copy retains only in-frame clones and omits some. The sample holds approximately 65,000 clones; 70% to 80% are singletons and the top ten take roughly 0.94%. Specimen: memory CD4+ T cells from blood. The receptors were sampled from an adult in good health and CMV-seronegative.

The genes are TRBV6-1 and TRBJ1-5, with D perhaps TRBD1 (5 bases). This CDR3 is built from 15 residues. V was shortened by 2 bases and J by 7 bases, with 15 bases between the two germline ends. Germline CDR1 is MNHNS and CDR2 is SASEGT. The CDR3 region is CASSERGRRDQPQHF. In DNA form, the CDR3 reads TGTGCCAGCAGTGAAAGGGGACGACGGGACCAGCCCCAGCATTTT.

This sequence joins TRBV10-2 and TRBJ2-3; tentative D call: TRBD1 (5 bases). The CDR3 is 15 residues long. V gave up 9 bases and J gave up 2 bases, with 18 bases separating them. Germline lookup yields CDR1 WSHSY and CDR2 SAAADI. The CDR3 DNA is TGCGCCAGTAAAGACAGCCACCGAGACACAGATACGCAGTATTTT. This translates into CASKDSHRDTDTQYF.

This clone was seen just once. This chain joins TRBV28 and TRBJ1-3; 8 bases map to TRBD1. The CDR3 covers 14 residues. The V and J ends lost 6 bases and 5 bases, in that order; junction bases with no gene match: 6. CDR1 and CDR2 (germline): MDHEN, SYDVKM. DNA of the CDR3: TGTGCCAGCAGCTTCGGGACAGGTCGAAACACCATATATTTT. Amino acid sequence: CASSFGTGRNTIYF.

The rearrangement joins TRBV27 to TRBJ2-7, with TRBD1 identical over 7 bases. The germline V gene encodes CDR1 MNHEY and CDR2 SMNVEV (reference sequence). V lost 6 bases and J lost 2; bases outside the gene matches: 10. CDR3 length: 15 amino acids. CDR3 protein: CASRLMGQGAYEQYF. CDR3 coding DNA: TGTGCCAGCAGGTTGATGGGCCAGGGGGCCTACGAGCAGTACTTC.

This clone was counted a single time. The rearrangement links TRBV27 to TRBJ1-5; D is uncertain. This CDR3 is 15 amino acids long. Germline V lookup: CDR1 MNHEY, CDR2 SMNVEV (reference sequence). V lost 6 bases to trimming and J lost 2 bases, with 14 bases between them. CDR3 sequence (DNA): TGTGCCAGCAGCCGTAATGGGGTTGGCAATCAGCCCCAGCATTTT. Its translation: CASSRNGVGNQPQHF.

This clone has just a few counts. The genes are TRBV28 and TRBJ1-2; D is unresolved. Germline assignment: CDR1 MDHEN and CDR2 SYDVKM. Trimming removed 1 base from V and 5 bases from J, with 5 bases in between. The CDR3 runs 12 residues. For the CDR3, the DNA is TGTGCCAGCAGTTTATCCTCTTATGGCTACACCTTC. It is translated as CASSLSSYGYTF.

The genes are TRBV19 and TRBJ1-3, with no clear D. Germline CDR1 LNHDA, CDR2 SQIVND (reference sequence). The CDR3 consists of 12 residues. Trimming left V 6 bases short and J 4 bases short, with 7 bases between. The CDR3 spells CASSPVGNTIYF. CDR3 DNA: TGTGCCAGTAGCCCGGTGGGAAACACCATATATTTT.

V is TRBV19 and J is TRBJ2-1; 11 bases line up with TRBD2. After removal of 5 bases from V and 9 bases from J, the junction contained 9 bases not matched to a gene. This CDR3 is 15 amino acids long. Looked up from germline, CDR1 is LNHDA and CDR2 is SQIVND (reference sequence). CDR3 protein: CASSELAGGIGEQFF. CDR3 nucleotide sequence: TGTGCCAGTAGTGAGCTAGCGGGAGGCATAGGTGAGCAGTTCTTC.

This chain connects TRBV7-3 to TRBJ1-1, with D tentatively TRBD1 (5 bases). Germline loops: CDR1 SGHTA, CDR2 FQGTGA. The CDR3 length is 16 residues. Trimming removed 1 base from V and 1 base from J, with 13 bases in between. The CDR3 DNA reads TGTGCCAGCAGCTTAAATAGGATCGGGGGGAACACTGAAGCTTTCTTT. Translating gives CASSLNRIGGNTEAFF. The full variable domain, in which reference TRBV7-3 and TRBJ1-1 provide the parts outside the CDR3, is GAGVSQTPSNKVTEKGKYVELRCDPISGHTALYWYRQSLGQGPEFLIYFQGTGAADDSGLPNDRFFAVRPEGSVSTLKIQRTERGDSAVYLCASSLNRIGGNTEAFFGQGTRLTVV.

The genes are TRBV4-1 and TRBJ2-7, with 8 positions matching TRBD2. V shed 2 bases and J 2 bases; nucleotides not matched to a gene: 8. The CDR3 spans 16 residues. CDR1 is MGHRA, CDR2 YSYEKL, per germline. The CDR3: CASSQFTSGFPYEQYF. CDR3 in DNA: TGCGCCAGCAGCCAATTCACTAGCGGCTTCCCCTACGAGCAGTACTTC.

The DNA of the CDR3 is TGTGCCAGCAGTTCACAGGGACTTGGCAATCAGCCCCAGCATTTT. This codes for CASSSQGLGNQPQHF. V is TRBV6-6 and J is TRBJ1-5; tentatively, D is TRBD1 (6 bases). Germline V gives CDR1 MNHNY, CDR2 SVGAGI (reference sequence). Trimming took 4 bases from V and 2 from J, leaving 12 bases between them. The CDR3 has 15 amino acids.

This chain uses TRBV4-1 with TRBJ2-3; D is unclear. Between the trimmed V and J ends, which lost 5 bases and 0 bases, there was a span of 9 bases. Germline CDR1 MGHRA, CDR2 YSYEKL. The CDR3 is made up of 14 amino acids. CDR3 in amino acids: CASSKMGSTDTQYF. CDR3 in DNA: TGCGCCAGCAGCAAAATGGGCAGCACAGATACGCAGTATTTT.

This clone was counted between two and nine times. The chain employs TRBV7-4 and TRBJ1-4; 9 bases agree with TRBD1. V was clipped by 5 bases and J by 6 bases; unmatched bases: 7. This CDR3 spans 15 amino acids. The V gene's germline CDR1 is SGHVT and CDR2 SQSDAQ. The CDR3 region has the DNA TGTGCCAGCAGCAATACAGGGGGCGCGTATGAAAAACTGTTTTTT. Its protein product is CASSNTGGAYEKLFF.

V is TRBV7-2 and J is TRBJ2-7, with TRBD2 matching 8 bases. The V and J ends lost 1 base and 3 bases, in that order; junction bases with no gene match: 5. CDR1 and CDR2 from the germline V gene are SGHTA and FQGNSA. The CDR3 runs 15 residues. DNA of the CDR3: TGTGCCAGCAGCTTAGAGGCGGGGGGACTCTACGAGCAGTACTTC. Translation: CASSLEAGGLYEQYF.

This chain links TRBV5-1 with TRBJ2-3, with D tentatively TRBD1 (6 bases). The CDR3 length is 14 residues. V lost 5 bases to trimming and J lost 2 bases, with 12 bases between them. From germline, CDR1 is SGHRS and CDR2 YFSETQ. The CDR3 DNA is TGCGCCAGCAGGAGGCAGGGGAACACAGATACGCAGTATTTT. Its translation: CASRRQGNTDTQYF.

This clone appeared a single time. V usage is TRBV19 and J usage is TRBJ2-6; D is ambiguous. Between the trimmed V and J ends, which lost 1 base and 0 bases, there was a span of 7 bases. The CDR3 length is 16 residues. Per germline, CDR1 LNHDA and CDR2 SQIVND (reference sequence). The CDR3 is CASSIVPGSGANVLTF. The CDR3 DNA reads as TGTGCCAGTAGTATAGTGCCGGGCTCTGGGGCCAACGTCCTGACTTTC. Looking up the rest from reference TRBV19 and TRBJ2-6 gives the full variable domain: DGGITQSPKYLFRKEGQNVTLSCEQNLNHDAMYWYRQDPGQGLRLIYYSQIVNDFQKGDIAEGYSVSREKKESFPLTVTSAQKNPTAFYLCASSIVPGSGANVLTFGAGSRLTVL.

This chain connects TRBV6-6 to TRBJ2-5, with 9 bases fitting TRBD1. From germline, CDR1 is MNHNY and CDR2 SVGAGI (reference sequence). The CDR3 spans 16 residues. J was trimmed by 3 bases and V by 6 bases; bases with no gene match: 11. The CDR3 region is CASSHRDRELKETQYF. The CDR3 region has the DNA TGTGCCAGCAGCCACCGGGACAGGGAACTTAAAGAGACCCAGTACTTC.

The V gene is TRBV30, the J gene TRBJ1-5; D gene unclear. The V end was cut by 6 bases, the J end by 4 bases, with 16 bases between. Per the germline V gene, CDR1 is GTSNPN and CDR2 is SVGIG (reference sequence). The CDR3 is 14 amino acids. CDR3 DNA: TGTGCCTGCAATAGAGGGCAACAAAATCAGCCCCAGCATTTT. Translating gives CACNRGQQNQPQHF.

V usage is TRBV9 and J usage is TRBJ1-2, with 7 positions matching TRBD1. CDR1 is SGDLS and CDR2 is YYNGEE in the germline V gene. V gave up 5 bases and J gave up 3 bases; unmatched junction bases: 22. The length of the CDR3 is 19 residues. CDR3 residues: CASRILSDRDRPPYYGYTF. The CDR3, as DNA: TGTGCCAGCAGGATACTCAGCGACCGGGACAGACCGCCGTACTATGGCTACACCTTC.

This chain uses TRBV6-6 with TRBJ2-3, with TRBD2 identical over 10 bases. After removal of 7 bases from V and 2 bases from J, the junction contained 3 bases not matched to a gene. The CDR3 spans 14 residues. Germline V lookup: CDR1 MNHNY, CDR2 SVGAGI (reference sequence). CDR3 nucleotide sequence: TGTGCCAGCAAGGGGACTAGCGACACAGATACGCAGTATTTT. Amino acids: CASKGTSDTDTQYF.

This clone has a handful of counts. CDR3: CASSPKRGSYNEQFF. As DNA, the CDR3 is TGTGCCAGCTCACCTAAACGTGGCTCCTACAATGAGCAGTTCTTC. The chain employs TRBV18 and TRBJ2-1; D gene unclear. V was trimmed by 3 bases and J by 0 bases, leaving 9 bases between them. Germline-derived CDR1 and CDR2 are KGHSH and LQKENI. The CDR3 covers 15 residues. The whole variable domain, filled in from reference TRBV18 and TRBJ2-1, reads NAGVMQNPRHLVRRRGQEARLRCSPMKGHSHVYWYRQLPEEGLKFMVYLQKENIIDESGMPKERFSAEFPKEGPSILRIQQVVRGDSAAYFCASSPKRGSYNEQFFGPGTRLTVL.

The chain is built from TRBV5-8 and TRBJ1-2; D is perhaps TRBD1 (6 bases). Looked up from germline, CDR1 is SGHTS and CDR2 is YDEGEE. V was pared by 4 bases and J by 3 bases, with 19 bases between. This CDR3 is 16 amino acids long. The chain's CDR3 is CASSLSWTVIHYGYTF. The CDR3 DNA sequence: TGTGCCAGCAGCCTCTCCTGGACAGTTATTCACTATGGCTACACCTTC.

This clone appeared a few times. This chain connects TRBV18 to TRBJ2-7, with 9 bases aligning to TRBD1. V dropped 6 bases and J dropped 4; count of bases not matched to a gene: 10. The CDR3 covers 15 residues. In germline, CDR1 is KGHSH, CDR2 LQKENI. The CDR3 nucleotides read TGTGCCAGCTCCCCGGGACAGGGCCAGAGGTACGAGCAGTACTTC. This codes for CASSPGQGQRYEQYF.

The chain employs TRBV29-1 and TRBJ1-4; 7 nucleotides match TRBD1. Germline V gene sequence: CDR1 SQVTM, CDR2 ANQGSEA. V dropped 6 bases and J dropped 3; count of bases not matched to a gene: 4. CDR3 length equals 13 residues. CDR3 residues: CSVTGVSNEKLFF. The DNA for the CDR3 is TGCAGCGTCACAGGGGTATCTAATGAAAAACTGTTTTTT.

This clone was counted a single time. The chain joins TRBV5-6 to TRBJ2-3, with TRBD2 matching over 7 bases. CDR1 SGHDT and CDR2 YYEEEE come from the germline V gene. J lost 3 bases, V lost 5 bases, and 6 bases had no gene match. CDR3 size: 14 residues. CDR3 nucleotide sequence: TGTGCCAGCAGGGGAGGGTTAAGTACAGATACGCAGTATTTT. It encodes CASRGGLSTDTQYF. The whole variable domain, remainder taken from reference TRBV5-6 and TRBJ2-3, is DAGVTQSPTHLIKTRGQQVTLRCSPKSGHDTVSWYQQALGQGPQFIFQYYEEEERQRGNFPDRFSGHQFPNYSSELNVNALLLGDSALYLCASRGGLSTDTQYFGPGTRLTVL.

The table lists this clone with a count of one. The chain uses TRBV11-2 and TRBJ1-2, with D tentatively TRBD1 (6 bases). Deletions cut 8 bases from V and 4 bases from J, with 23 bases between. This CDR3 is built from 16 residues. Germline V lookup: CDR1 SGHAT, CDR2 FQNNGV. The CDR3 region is CASLAIRDTKRYGYTF. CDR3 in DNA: TGTGCCAGCCTCGCAATCCGGGACACTAAGCGCTATGGCTACACCTTC.

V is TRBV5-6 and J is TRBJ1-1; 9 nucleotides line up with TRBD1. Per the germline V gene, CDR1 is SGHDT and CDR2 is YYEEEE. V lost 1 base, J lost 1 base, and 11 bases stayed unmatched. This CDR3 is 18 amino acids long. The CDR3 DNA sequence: TGTGCCAGCAGCTTGCTGGAGCGGACAGGGGCTTCGAACACTGAAGCTTTCTTT. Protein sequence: CASSLLERTGASNTEAFF.

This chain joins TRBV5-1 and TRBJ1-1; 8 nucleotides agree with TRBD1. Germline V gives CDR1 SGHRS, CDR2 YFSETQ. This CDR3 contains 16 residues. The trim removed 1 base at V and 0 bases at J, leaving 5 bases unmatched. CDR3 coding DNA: TGCGCCAGCAGCTTGAAACCGACAGGGGTGAACACTGAAGCTTTCTTT. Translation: CASSLKPTGVNTEAFF.

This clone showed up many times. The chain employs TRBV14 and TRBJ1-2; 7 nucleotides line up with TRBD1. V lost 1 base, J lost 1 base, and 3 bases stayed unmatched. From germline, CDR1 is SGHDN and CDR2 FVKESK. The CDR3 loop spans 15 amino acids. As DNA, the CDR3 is TGTGCCAGCAGCCAAGGGGACAGTTATAACTATGGCTACACCTTC. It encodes CASSQGDSYNYGYTF.

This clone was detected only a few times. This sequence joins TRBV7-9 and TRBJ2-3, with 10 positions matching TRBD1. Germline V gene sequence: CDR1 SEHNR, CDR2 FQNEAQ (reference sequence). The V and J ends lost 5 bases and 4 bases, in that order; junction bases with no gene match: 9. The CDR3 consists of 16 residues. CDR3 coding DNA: TGTGCCAGCAGCCCAGGGGACAGGGGACAGTCAGATACGCAGTATTTT. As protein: CASSPGDRGQSDTQYF. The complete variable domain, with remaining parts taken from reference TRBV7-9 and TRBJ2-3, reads DTGVSQNPRHKITKRGQNVTFRCDPISEHNRLYWYRQTLGQGPEFLTYFQNEAQLEKSRLLSDRFSAERPKGSFSTLEIQRTEQGDSAMYLCASSPGDRGQSDTQYFGPGTRLTVL.

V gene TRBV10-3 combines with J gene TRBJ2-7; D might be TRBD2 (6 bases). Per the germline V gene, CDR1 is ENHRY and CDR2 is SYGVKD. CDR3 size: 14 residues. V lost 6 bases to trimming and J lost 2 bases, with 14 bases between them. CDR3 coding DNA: TGTGCCATCAGCCTGGTTAGCGGTACCTACGAGCAGTACTTC. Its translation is CAISLVSGTYEQYF.

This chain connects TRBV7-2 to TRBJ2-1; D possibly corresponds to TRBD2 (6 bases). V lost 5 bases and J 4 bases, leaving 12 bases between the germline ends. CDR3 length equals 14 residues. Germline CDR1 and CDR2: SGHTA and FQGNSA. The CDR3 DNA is TGTGCCAGCAGCAGTTTGGCGGGATACAATGAGCAGTTCTTC. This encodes CASSSLAGYNEQFF.